Given below is one T cell receptor (beta chain) in context. Sequencing used cDNA as its template, made by extracting RNA and reverse transcribing it. Profiled with immunoSEQ multiplex PCR; TCRdb holds only in-frame clones, not every one. The table has about 170,000 clones, roughly 70% seen once. The sample originates from a study of CD8+ T cells in alopecia areata. With 6 bases removed from V and 10 bases from J, the gap between germline ends came to 12 bases. CDR3 length: 11 amino acids. The V gene's germline CDR1 is SQVTM and CDR2 ANQGSEA. This receptor was taken from a human donor with alopecia areata. Sequencing used CD8+ T cells sorted from blood, obtained at week 0. The chain recombines TRBV29-1 with TRBJ1-4; the D is unclear. CDR3 bases: TGCAGCGTGTGGTTGAGAGGAAAACTGTTTTTT. This encodes CSVWLRGKLFF.